One T cell receptor beta chain is described in this entry. Antigen unknown. Sequencing was performed with immunoSEQ multiplex PCR; in TCRdb, only in-frame clones are kept and a portion is missing. The table lists 75,000 or so clones, around 77% of them singletons, with about 1.2% in the top ten. CDR3 size: 15 residues. Trimming left V 0 bases short and J 0 bases short, with 9 bases between. Germline V gene data show CDR1 as ENHRY and CDR2 as SYGVKD. Using viral peptide pools, the ViraFEST assay grew out antigen-specific CD4+ T cells prior to sequencing. On approximately day 9 of culture, CD4+ T cells were separated out. As their vaccination, participants received two doses of either BNT162b2 or mRNA-1273. People in the vaccine group had not been infected with SARS-CoV-2 before, and their nucleocapsid antibodies were negative. The data stem from a study of vaccination effects on CD4 cells after COVID-19. As for the study in general: Relative to the second dose, post-vaccine samples were obtained a median of 72 days later. General study points: Small numbers of convalescent patients limited the study. It also lacked early post-infection timepoints.

This receptor was obtained from a human donor who received a COVID-19 vaccine. The chain recombines TRBV10-3 with TRBJ2-7; D gene uncertain. This sample comprised CD4+ T cells from PBMCs cultured with HCoV-OC43 spike peptides, obtained after COVID-19 vaccination. Specified subset: HCoV-OC43 spike overlapping peptide pool stimulation. The CDR3 here is CAISESGGSSYEQYV. The DNA of the CDR3 is TGTGCCATCAGTGAGTCCGGCGGTAGCTCCTACGAGCAGTACGTC.